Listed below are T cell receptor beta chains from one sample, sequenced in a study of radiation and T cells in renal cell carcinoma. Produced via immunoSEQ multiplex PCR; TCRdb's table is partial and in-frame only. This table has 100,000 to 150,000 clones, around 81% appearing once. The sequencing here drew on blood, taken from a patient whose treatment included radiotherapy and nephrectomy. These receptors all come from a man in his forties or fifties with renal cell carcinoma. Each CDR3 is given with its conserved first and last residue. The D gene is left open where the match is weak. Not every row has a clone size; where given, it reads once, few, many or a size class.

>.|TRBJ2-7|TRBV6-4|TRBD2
CASSDPAGSGGAYEQYF
TGTGCCAGCAGTGACCCCGCTGGGAGCGGGGGGGCCTACGAGCAGTACTTC
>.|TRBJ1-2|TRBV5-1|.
CASSLARNYGYTF
TGCGCCAGCAGCTTGGCCAGAAACTATGGCTACACCTTC
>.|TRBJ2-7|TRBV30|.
CAWGTLGDEQYF
TGTGCCTGGGGCACCTTGGGGGACGAGCAGTACTTC
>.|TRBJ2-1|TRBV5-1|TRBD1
CASSLSGQEGNEQFF
TGCGCCAGCAGCTTGTCGGGACAGGAGGGGAATGAGCAGTTCTTC
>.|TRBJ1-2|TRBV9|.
CASSPPTGSYGYTF
TGTGCCAGCAGCCCGCCGACAGGAAGCTATGGCTACACCTTC
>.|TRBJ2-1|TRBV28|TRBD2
CASSSSGHTPYNEQFF
TGTGCCAGCAGTTCTAGCGGACATACTCCCTACAATGAGCAGTTCTTC
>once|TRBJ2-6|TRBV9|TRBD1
CASSVRDRGSTSLSGANVLTF
TGTGCCAGCAGCGTACGGGACAGGGGGTCCACCTCCCTCTCTGGGGCCAACGTCCTGACTTTC
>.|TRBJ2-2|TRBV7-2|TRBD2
CASLWGGGGFLTGELFF
TGTGCCAGCCTTTGGGGAGGCGGGGGGTTCCTCACCGGGGAGCTGTTTTTT
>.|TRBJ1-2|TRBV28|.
CASSLGGRYGYTF
TGTGCCAGCAGTTTAGGTGGTCGTTATGGCTACACCTTC
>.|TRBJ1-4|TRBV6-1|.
CASSRGEEEKLFF
TGTGCCAGCAGTAGGGGAGAGGAGGAAAAACTGTTTTTT
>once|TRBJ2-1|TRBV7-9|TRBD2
CASSPFTSVSYNEQFF
TGTGCCAGCAGCCCTTTCACTAGCGTGTCCTACAATGAGCAGTTCTTC
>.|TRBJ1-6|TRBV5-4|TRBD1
CASSSGQARWDSPLHF
TGTGCCAGCAGCTCTGGACAGGCTCGGTGGGATTCACCCCTCCACTTT
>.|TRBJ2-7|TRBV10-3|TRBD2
CAISESGRLVGHYEQYF
TGTGCCATCAGTGAAAGCGGGAGGCTAGTGGGTCACTACGAGCAGTACTTC
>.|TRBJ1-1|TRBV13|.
CASSLEITEAFF
TGTGCCAGCAGCTTAGAGATCACTGAAGCTTTCTTT
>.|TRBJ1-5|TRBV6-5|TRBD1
CASSLYRGSNQPQHF
TGTGCCAGCAGTCTCTACAGGGGTAGCAATCAGCCCCAGCATTTT
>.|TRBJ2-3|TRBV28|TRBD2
CATETFGTRTDTQYF
TGTGCCACCGAGACATTCGGGACTAGAACAGATACGCAGTATTTT
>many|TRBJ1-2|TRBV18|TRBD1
CASSPPGQGPILSQGYTF
TGTGCCAGCTCACCACCGGGACAGGGGCCCATTCTCAGTCAAGGCTACACCTTC
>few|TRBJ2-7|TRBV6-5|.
CASSYSGSGAYEQYF
TGTGCCAGCAGTTACTCTGGTAGCGGAGCCTACGAGCAGTACTTC
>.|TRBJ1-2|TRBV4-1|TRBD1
CASSQRDSANYGYTF
TGCGCCAGCAGCCAACGGGACAGTGCTAACTATGGCTACACCTTC
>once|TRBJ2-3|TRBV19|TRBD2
CASQTGTSVADTQYF
TGTGCCAGTCAAACCGGGACTAGCGTGGCAGATACGCAGTATTTT
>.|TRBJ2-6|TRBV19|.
CASSMLRGAGANVLTF
TGTGCCAGTAGTATGCTCAGGGGAGCCGGGGCCAACGTCCTGACTTTC
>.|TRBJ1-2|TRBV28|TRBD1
CASSSWQGDGYTF
TGTGCCAGCAGTTCTTGGCAGGGGGATGGCTACACCTTC
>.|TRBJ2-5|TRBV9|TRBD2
CASSEITGGPQETQYF
TGTGCCAGCAGCGAGATTACGGGGGGGCCCCAAGAGACCCAGTACTTC
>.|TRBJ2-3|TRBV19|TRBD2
CASSSRTSGTSTDTQYF
TGTGCCAGTAGTTCCAGGACTAGCGGGACTAGCACAGATACGCAGTATTTT
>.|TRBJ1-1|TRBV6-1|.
CASSSHLPPPAAFF
TGTGCCAGCAGTTCACACCTGCCCCCTCCGGCAGCTTTCTTT
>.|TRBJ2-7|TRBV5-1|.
CASSLITTGGEQYF
TGCGCCAGCAGCTTGATCACCACCGGGGGCGAGCAGTACTTC
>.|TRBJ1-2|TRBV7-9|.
CASSLTGEYGYTF
TGTGCCAGCAGCTTAACCGGGGAGTATGGCTACACCTTC
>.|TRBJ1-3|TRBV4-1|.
CASSHNAAASENTIYF
TGCGCCAGCAGCCATAATGCAGCTGCCTCTGAAAACACCATATATTTT
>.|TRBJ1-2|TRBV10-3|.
CAILVRQGHGYTF
TGTGCCATCTTAGTAAGGCAGGGCCATGGCTACACCTTC
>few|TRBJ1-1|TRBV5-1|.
CASSLARNTEAFF
TGCGCCAGCAGCTTGGCCCGGAACACTGAAGCTTTCTTT
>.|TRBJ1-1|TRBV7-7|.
CASSLSENTEAFF
TGTGCTAGCAGCTTAAGTGAGAACACTGAAGCTTTCTTT
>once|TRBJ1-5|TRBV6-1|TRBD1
CASSGGQGANQPQHF
TGTGCCAGCAGTGGGGGACAGGGGGCGAATCAGCCCCAGCATTTT
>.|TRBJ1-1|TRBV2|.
CASSEAAGVYSEAFF
TGTGCCAGCAGTGAAGCAGCGGGTGTATACTCTGAAGCTTTCTTT
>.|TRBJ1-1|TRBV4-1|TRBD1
CASSQDTTGAEAFF
TGCGCCAGCAGCCAAGACACGACAGGGGCTGAAGCTTTCTTT
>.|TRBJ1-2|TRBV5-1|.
CASSLEQGSGSNTF
TGCGCCAGCAGCTTGGAACAAGGTTCGGGTTCTAACACCTTC
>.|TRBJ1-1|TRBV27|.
CASSLYGAGTEAFF
TGTGCCAGCAGTTTATACGGGGCCGGCACTGAAGCTTTCTTT
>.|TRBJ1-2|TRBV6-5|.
CASRLTALYGYTF
TGTGCCAGCAGGTTAACGGCTCTCTATGGCTACACCTTC
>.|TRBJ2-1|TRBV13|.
CASSSHDSYNEQFF
TGTGCCAGCAGTTCGCATGACAGCTACAATGAGCAGTTCTTC
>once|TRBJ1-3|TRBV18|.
CASSPRVYSGNTIYF
TGTGCCAGCTCTCCCCGGGTATACTCTGGAAACACCATATATTTT
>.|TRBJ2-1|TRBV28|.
CASSIEGVYNEQFF
TGTGCCAGCAGTATCGAAGGGGTTTACAATGAGCAGTTCTTC
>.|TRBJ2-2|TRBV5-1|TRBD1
CASRTGTGDTGELFF
TGCGCCAGCAGGACCGGGACAGGGGACACCGGGGAGCTGTTTTTT
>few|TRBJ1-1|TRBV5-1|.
CASASGQPNTEAFF
TGCGCCAGCGCTTCCGGACAGCCGAACACTGAAGCTTTCTTT
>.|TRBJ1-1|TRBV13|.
CASSFGAMNTEAFF
TGTGCCAGCAGCTTTGGGGCGATGAACACTGAAGCTTTCTTT
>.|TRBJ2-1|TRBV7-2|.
CASSVVPGADEQFF
TGTGCCAGCAGCGTAGTGCCGGGGGCGGATGAGCAGTTCTTC
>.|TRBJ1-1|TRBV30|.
CAWSVVGGTEAFF
TGTGCCTGGAGTGTTGTCGGCGGAACTGAAGCTTTCTTT
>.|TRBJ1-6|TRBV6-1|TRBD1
CASSVTGGSPLHF
TGTGCCAGCAGTGTGACAGGGGGATCACCCCTCCACTTT
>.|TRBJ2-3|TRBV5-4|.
CATHDGRSTSTDTQYF
TGTGCCACCCACGATGGTCGTAGCACTAGCACAGATACGCAGTATTTT
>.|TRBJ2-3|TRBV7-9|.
CASSFVARTDTQYF
TGTGCCAGCAGCTTTGTGGCCAGGACAGATACGCAGTATTTT
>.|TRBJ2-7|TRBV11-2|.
CASSLEPPGPYEQYF
TGTGCCAGCAGCTTAGAACCCCCAGGACCCTACGAGCAGTACTTC
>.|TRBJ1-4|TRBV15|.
CATSRDVDSNEKLFF
TGTGCCACCAGCAGAGATGTCGACTCTAATGAAAAACTGTTTTTT
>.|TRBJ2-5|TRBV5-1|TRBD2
CASSLGTSAANQETQYF
TGCGCCAGCAGCTTGGGTACTAGCGCAGCGAACCAAGAGACCCAGTACTTC
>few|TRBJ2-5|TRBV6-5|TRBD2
CASSYTSGGWETQYF
TGTGCCAGCAGTTACACTAGCGGAGGCTGGGAGACCCAGTACTTC
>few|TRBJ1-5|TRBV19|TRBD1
CASSTTGGSRQPQHF
TGTGCCAGTAGTACAACAGGGGGTTCAAGGCAGCCCCAGCATTTT
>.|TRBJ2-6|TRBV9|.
CASSVAPGRFSGANVLTF
TGTGCCAGCAGCGTAGCTCCAGGGAGATTCTCTGGGGCCAACGTCCTGACTTTC
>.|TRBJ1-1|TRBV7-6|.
CASSLQLNTEAFF
TGTGCCAGCAGCCTTCAGTTGAACACTGAAGCTTTCTTT
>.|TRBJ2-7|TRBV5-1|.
CASSWDPGYEQYF
TGCGCCAGCAGCTGGGACCCGGGCTACGAGCAGTACTTC